These T cell receptor beta chains were read from a single sample in a study of T cell repertoires in MIS-A myocarditis. Some clones are missing from TCRdb's copy, which holds only in-frame ones; the method was immunoSEQ multiplex PCR. This table has some 12,000 clones, approximately 83% appearing once. The sample comprised right ventricle heart tissue obtained at autopsy. The receptor set was obtained from a man aged 18 to 30 with fulminant myocarditis from multisystem inflammatory syndrome in adults (MIS-A) after COVID-19. Each CDR3 is given with its conserved first and last residue. D genes are given only for firm matches. Clone size is stated in some rows and not others, as once, few, many or a class when expanded.

TGTGCCAGTAGTACAACAGGTAGCAATCAGCCCCAGCATTTT	CASSTTGSNQPQHF	TRBV19	-	TRBJ1-5	-
TGTGCCAGCAGCACCAACCTCGGGGTCTCCTACGAGCAGTACTTC	CASSTNLGVSYEQYF	TRBV7-2	-	TRBJ2-7	-
TGCAGCGTTGAAGGCCTCAGCGTGGATGGCTACACCTTC	CSVEGLSVDGYTF	TRBV29-1	-	TRBJ1-2	-
TGTGCCAGCAGCCCCAGGGGGCGAACTGAAGCTTTCTTT	CASSPRGRTEAFF	TRBV4-2	-	TRBJ1-1	TRBD1
TGTGCCAGCCGAGACAGAGCCTACGAGCAGTACTTC	CASRDRAYEQYF	TRBV6-6	-	TRBJ2-7	-
TGCGCCAGCAGCTTGCCTCCCGCCAATGAGCAGTTCTTC	CASSLPPANEQFF	TRBV5-1	-	TRBJ2-1	-
TGTGCCAGCAGCTTAGAGGGCGGACTAGCGGGAGTTGAGGAGCAGTTCTTC	CASSLEGGLAGVEEQFF	TRBV7-6	-	TRBJ2-1	TRBD2
TGTGCCAGCAGTTACTCGCCTAGCGGAGAATACGAGCAGTACTTC	CASSYSPSGEYEQYF	TRBV6-5	-	TRBJ2-7	TRBD2
TGTGCCAGCAGCCCACGGGGCAGGGAGGGCAATCAGCCCCAGCATTTT	CASSPRGREGNQPQHF	TRBV21-1	-	TRBJ1-5	-
TGTGCCAGCAGCGCTGCCGGGACAGAGTTCTACGAGCAGTACTTC	CASSAAGTEFYEQYF	TRBV7-9	-	TRBJ2-7	TRBD1
TGTGCCAGCAGGGGCCACCCACAGGACAGGTGGGCAGTCCCCCTCCACTTT	CASRGHPQDRWAVPLHF	TRBV2	once	TRBJ1-6	TRBD1
TGTGCCAGCAGGTCGTTCGCCGGGCGGAGACAGGGTTATAATGAAAAACTGTTTTTT	CASRSFAGRRQGYNEKLFF	TRBV7-8	-	TRBJ1-4	TRBD1
TGTGCCAGCTCCCTTGAAAGGACAGTATGGACCGGGGAGCTGTTTTTT	CASSLERTVWTGELFF	TRBV18	-	TRBJ2-2	-
TGCGCCAGCAGTGAGCTTGGGACAGAGCCCTACAATGAGCAGTTCTTC	CASSELGTEPYNEQFF	TRBV10-2	once	TRBJ2-1	TRBD1
TGTGCCAGCTCACCGACCGGGGCGCTGAGCGCTGAAGCTTTCTTT	CASSPTGALSAEAFF	TRBV18	-	TRBJ1-1	-
TGTGCCAGCAGTCGACAACCCGGGGGGGAGCAGTACTTC	CASSRQPGGEQYF	TRBV6-2/TRBV6-3	-	TRBJ2-7	TRBD2
TGTGCCAGCAGCTTAGGGGGGAGGATCACAGATACGCAGTATTTT	CASSLGGRITDTQYF	TRBV7-2	-	TRBJ2-3	-
TGTGCCAGCAGTTTACGGGGTGGCTATGGCTACACCTTC	CASSLRGGYGYTF	TRBV27	once	TRBJ1-2	-
TGCGCCAGCAGCTTGGCTGCGAACACTGAAGCTTTCTTT	CASSLAANTEAFF	TRBV5-1	-	TRBJ1-1	-
TGTGCCAGCAGTTTAGGAGCCTTATATACGCAGTATTTT	CASSLGALYTQYF	TRBV12-3/TRBV12-4	-	TRBJ2-3	-
TGTGCCAGCAGCCGAGGGACAGGGGGCCTTAGGTCCTACGAGCAGTACTTC	CASSRGTGGLRSYEQYF	TRBV7-8	-	TRBJ2-7	TRBD1
TGCGCCAGCAGTGACCGGGGAGATGAACTAGAGACCCAGTACTTC	CASSDRGDELETQYF	TRBV10-2	few	TRBJ2-5	-
TGTGCCAGCAGCCACCCATCGACTTCCGGAGAGTTCACTGAAGCTTTCTTT	CASSHPSTSGEFTEAFF	TRBV7-9	-	TRBJ1-1	-
TGTGCCAGCAGCTTGGGACAGGCGCGGATGAACACTGAAGCTTTCTTT	CASSLGQARMNTEAFF	TRBV5-4	-	TRBJ1-1	-
TGTGCCAGTAGTATAGGGACGAGCTCCTACAATGAGCAGTTCTTC	CASSIGTSSYNEQFF	TRBV19	-	TRBJ2-1	-
TGTGCCAGCAGCCAAGTCGGGACAGGGGTAAACTACAATGAGCAGTTCTTC	CASSQVGTGVNYNEQFF	TRBV14	-	TRBJ2-1	TRBD1
TGTGCCAGCAGTCCTCCCCCCGGGACAGGGGTGGTGGGCACAGATACGCAGTATTTT	CASSPPPGTGVVGTDTQYF	TRBV2	-	TRBJ2-3	TRBD1
TGCGCCAGCAGCTTCCGTCCGGGTCGGAGCACTGAAGCTTTCTTT	CASSFRPGRSTEAFF	TRBV5-1	once	TRBJ1-1	-
TGCGCCAGCAGCCAAGATCTCATGAACACTGAAGCTTTCTTT	CASSQDLMNTEAFF	TRBV4-1	-	TRBJ1-1	-
TGTGCCAGCAGCTACACTAGCACAGATACGCAGTATTTT	CASSYTSTDTQYF	TRBV7-2	-	TRBJ2-3	-
TGTGCCACCCGCGTTGGGGATAATGGCTACACCTTC	CATRVGDNGYTF	TRBV19	-	TRBJ1-2	-
TGTGCCAGCACCAGGTCCCTATCCGATAATGGCTACACCTTC	CASTRSLSDNGYTF	TRBV27	-	TRBJ1-2	-
TGTGCCAGCAGCCCCCGGACAGGGGGAGGCTACACCTTC	CASSPRTGGGYTF	TRBV7-2	-	TRBJ1-2	TRBD1
TGTGCCAGCAGTCCAGGACAGGGGGGCCCCCAAGAGACCCAGTACTTC	CASSPGQGGPQETQYF	TRBV28	once	TRBJ2-5	TRBD1
TGTGCCAGCAGCTTCGGTCTAGCGGGAGTAGGATCCGTGGAGCAGTACTTC	CASSFGLAGVGSVEQYF	TRBV7-9	-	TRBJ2-7	TRBD2
TGTGCCACCAGCAGAGTAAAGTACCAGCCCCAGCATTTT	CATSRVKYQPQHF	TRBV15	-	TRBJ1-5	-
TGTGCCAGCAGCTTAGGGACAGGGGGCTCCGGAAACACCATATATTTT	CASSLGTGGSGNTIYF	TRBV7-8	once	TRBJ1-3	TRBD1